The rows below give T cell receptor beta chains drawn from one sample of a study of blood T cell repertoires in COVID-19. The data were produced by immunoSEQ multiplex PCR, yet TCRdb's version contains in-frame clones alone and is incomplete. This table has tens of thousands of clones, over 80% appearing once. The sequencing sample was made of peripheral blood. All receptors derive from a woman aged 60-70 years with acute or convalescent COVID-19. CDR3s include the opening cysteine and the closing phenylalanine or tryptophan. The D gene is left open where the match is weak. Not all rows give a size; the values are once, few, many and, for expanded clones, a class.

few,TRBD2,TRBJ2-7,TRBV5-6,CASSYLAGGSSYEQYF,TGTGCCAGCAGCTATTTAGCGGGGGGTTCTTCCTACGAGCAGTACTTC
NA,NA,TRBJ1-2,TRBV9,CASSVRDRSGGYTF,TGTGCCAGCAGCGTAAGAGACAGGTCTGGAGGCTACACCTTC
few,TRBD1,TRBJ2-7,TRBV5-1,CASSPRDRASYEQYF,TGCGCCAGCAGCCCCCGGGACAGGGCTTCCTACGAGCAGTACTTC
NA,TRBD2,TRBJ2-1,TRBV18,CASSIRDLSGGSYNEQFF,TGTGCCAGCTCAATCAGAGACCTTAGCGGGGGGAGTTACAATGAGCAGTTCTTC
NA,NA,TRBJ2-3,TRBV3-1/TRBV3-2,CASSRRQGRGRPCTDTQYF,TGTGCCAGCAGCCGCAGACAGGGGAGGGGACGGCCCTGCACAGATACGCAGTATTTT
NA,NA,TRBJ2-2,TRBV4-3,CASSPQNTGELFF,TGCGCCAGCAGCCCCCAGAACACCGGGGAGCTGTTTTTT
NA,NA,TRBJ1-1,TRBV6-5,CASTDEVDTEAFF,TGTGCCAGCACAGACGAGGTTGATACTGAAGCTTTCTTT
few,NA,TRBJ2-1,TRBV7-9,CASRTNRGAHYNEQFF,TGTGCCAGCAGAACCAATCGGGGGGCCCATTACAATGAGCAGTTCTTC
NA,TRBD2,TRBJ2-7,TRBV10-2,CASSDVAGGVYEQYF,TGCGCCAGCAGTGACGTCGCGGGGGGTGTCTACGAGCAGTACTTC
NA,NA,TRBJ1-1,TRBV27,CASSQQLNTEAFF,TGTGCCAGCAGTCAACAGCTAAACACTGAAGCTTTCTTT
NA,NA,TRBJ1-5,TRBV27,CASSLAGASQPQHF,TGTGCCAGCAGTTTAGCGGGGGCGAGCCAGCCCCAGCATTTT
NA,TRBD2,TRBJ2-5,TRBV6-2/TRBV6-3,CASSYGGGSKETQYF,TGTGCCAGCAGTTACGGCGGGGGGTCCAAAGAGACCCAGTACTTC
NA,NA,TRBJ1-6,TRBV4-1,CASSQIGADSPLHF,TGCGCCAGCAGCCAAATAGGGGCAGATTCACCCCTCCACTTT
NA,NA,TRBJ2-5,TRBV3-1/TRBV3-2,CASSPPGQQETQYF,TGTGCCAGCAGCCCTCCGGGACAACAAGAGACCCAGTACTTC
NA,TRBD1,TRBJ2-6,TRBV7-6,CASSSPGQGAGANVLTF,TGTGCCAGCAGCTCTCCGGGACAGGGTGCTGGGGCCAACGTCCTGACTTTC
NA,TRBD2,TRBJ2-5,TRBV7-2,CASSLRRGGGGETQYF,TGTGCCAGCAGCTTACGCCGCGGCGGGGGGGGAGAGACCCAGTACTTC
few,TRBD2,TRBJ2-7,TRBV10-3,CAISDLAGYEQYF,TGTGCCATCAGTGACCTAGCGGGGTATGAGCAGTACTTC
once,NA,TRBJ2-7,TRBV19,CASKQTGIAGYEQYF,TGTGCCAGTAAACAGACAGGAATCGCAGGCTACGAGCAGTACTTC
NA,TRBD2,TRBJ2-3,TRBV2,CALGLSTDTQYF,TGTGCTTTGGGACTAAGCACAGATACGCAGTATTTT
NA,TRBD2,TRBJ2-3,TRBV6-6,CASSPSGGVLADTQYF,TGTGCCAGCAGTCCTAGCGGGGGGGTATTGGCAGATACGCAGTATTTT
NA,TRBD2,TRBJ2-1,TRBV2,CASSDTAGGYNEQFF,TGTGCCAGCAGTGATACGGCGGGGGGATACAATGAGCAGTTCTTC
NA,TRBD1,TRBJ1-1,TRBV5-1,CASSPVIGGMNTEAFF,TGCGCCAGCAGCCCGGTTATAGGGGGCATGAACACTGAAGCTTTCTTT
few,NA,TRBJ1-1,TRBV2,CASSARDEAFF,TGTGCCAGCAGTGCACGCGATGAAGCTTTCTTT
NA,NA,TRBJ1-2,TRBV9,CASSPQREGVSYGYTF,TGTGCCAGCAGCCCGCAACGCGAAGGGGTCAGCTATGGCTACACCTTC
NA,TRBD1,TRBJ1-1,TRBV7-3,CASSLAGGNTEAFF,TGTGCCAGCAGCTTAGCAGGGGGGAACACTGAAGCTTTCTTT
NA,TRBD2,TRBJ2-5,TRBV5-1,CASSLSGGYQETQYF,TGCGCCAGCAGCTTGAGCGGGGGGTACCAAGAGACCCAGTACTTC
NA,NA,TRBJ2-7,TRBV4-1,CASSPGQPYEQYF,TGCGCCAGCAGCCCTGGGCAGCCCTACGAGCAGTACTTC
NA,TRBD1,TRBJ1-5,TRBV19,CASRKQGSNQPQHF,TGTGCCAGTAGAAAACAGGGGAGCAATCAGCCCCAGCATTTT
few,NA,TRBJ2-3,TRBV24-1,CATSVQGDTQYF,TGTGCCACCAGTGTGCAGGGAGATACGCAGTATTTT
few,TRBD1,TRBJ1-6,TRBV27,CASSLINRGGSPLHF,TGTGCCAGCAGTTTAATAAACAGGGGTGGTTCACCCCTCCACTTT
few,NA,TRBJ1-2,TRBV6-1,CASSDPRGLGYGYTF,TGTGCCAGCAGTGACCCCAGAGGATTGGGCTATGGCTACACCTTC
NA,NA,TRBJ1-1,TRBV5-6,CASSILNTEAFF,TGTGCCAGCAGCATCTTGAACACTGAAGCTTTCTTT
NA,NA,TRBJ1-1,TRBV27,CASMPNGIWDEAFF,TGTGCCAGCATGCCTAACGGGATTTGGGATGAAGCTTTCTTT
NA,NA,TRBJ1-2,TRBV6-4,CAPGYGYTF,TGTGCCCCGGGTTATGGCTACACCTTC
NA,TRBD1,TRBJ1-1,TRBV2,CASRIGTGAFNTEAFF,TGTGCCAGCAGAATCGGGACAGGAGCCTTCAACACTGAAGCTTTCTTT
NA,TRBD2,TRBJ2-3,TRBV7-8,CASSPRSGGAGDTQYF,TGTGCCAGCAGCCCACGTAGCGGGGGTGCAGGAGATACGCAGTATTTT
NA,TRBD2,TRBJ2-2,TRBV6-5,CATQLLAGGVGELFF,TGTGCCACCCAACTTCTAGCGGGGGGTGTGGGGGAGCTGTTTTTT
NA,NA,TRBJ2-3,TRBV30,CAFLSYAAGASTDTQYF,TGTGCCTTTTTGTCCTATGCGGCGGGGGCTAGCACAGATACGCAGTATTTT
NA,TRBD1,TRBJ1-4,TRBV19,CASSQGALTTNEKLFF,TGTGCCAGTAGCCAGGGGGCGTTGACAACTAATGAAAAACTGTTTTTT
NA,TRBD1,TRBJ2-7,TRBV4-3,CASSRGTGSYGEQYF,TGCGCCAGCAGCCGGGGGACAGGGTCCTACGGTGAGCAGTACTTC
NA,TRBD1,TRBJ1-2,TRBV5-4,CASSLDRADRRYTF,TGTGCCAGCAGCCTCGACAGGGCCGATCGGCGCTACACCTTC
NA,TRBD2,TRBJ2-3,TRBV9,CASSVDQAGTDTQYF,TGTGCCAGCAGCGTAGATCAAGCGGGGACAGATACGCAGTATTTT
NA,NA,TRBJ2-2,TRBV11-2,CASSLAPSSANTGELFF,TGTGCCAGCAGCTTAGCGCCGTCATCAGCGAACACCGGGGAGCTGTTTTTT
NA,NA,TRBJ2-5,TRBV5-6,CASSLTTGLGETQYF,TGTGCCAGCAGCTTGACAACAGGGTTAGGGGAGACCCAGTACTTC
NA,NA,TRBJ2-2,TRBV5-5,CASSLLGVGTGELFF,TGTGCCAGCAGCTTGTTAGGGGTGGGCACCGGGGAGCTGTTTTTT
NA,TRBD2,TRBJ2-3,TRBV5-4,CASDSGGGTDTQYF,TGTGCCAGCGACTCGGGGGGGGGCACAGATACGCAGTATTTT
NA,NA,TRBJ2-6,TRBV5-6,CASSLFRGYGANVLTF,TGTGCCAGCAGCTTGTTCCGGGGATATGGGGCCAACGTCCTGACTTTC
NA,NA,TRBJ1-2,TRBV6-5,CASSYSSHSNYGYTF,TGTGCCAGCAGTTACTCGAGTCACTCTAACTATGGCTACACCTTC